This T cell receptor (beta chain) was obtained from a study of regulatory T cells. Primers: 52 TRBV forward and 13 TRBJ reverse. Assay used: immunoSEQ multiplex PCR; TCRdb lists only in-frame clones, some missing. The table lists about 34,000 clones, roughly 92% of them singletons. Worth noting for this clone: Its antigen is currently unknown.

Points from the study as a whole: Hydrophobic residues at CDR3 positions 6 and 7 were enriched in conventional CD4+ T cells of CD3G-deficient patients. Regulatory T cells showed the strongest V-J pair restriction and V/J gene skewing among patient repertoires.

Regulatory (CD25-high CD127-low) and conventional (CD25-low CD127-high) CD4+ T cells were sorted separately. The TCR sequence derives from a child aged 2 to 10 with CD3G deficiency. Sequencing input: conventional CD4+ T cells sorted from blood.

The CDR3 reads CASSPRSEQFF. The CDR3 DNA reads as TGTGCCAGCAGTCCCCGTTCGGAGCAGTTCTTC. This chain links TRBV6-6 with TRBJ2-1; D uncertain. V dropped 5 bases and J dropped 10 bases, with 9 bases sitting between them. The CDR3 extends over 11 amino acids. Germline V gives CDR1 MNHNY, CDR2 SVGAGI (reference sequence).